The clone carrying this TCR beta chain was found a few times. The antigen remains undetermined. CDR3 length: 14 amino acids. Germline values: CDR1 SGHRS, CDR2 YFSETQ. V lost 4 bases, J lost 3 bases, and 7 bases stayed unmatched. The PCR had 60 Vbeta and 13 Jbeta primers. Clones were read by immunoSEQ multiplex PCR, and TCRdb kept only the in-frame ones, dropping some. The table records 150,000 or so clones, around 80% of them present only once. The data are from a study of cytomegalovirus exposure and HLA in healthy donors. General study results and limits: Later analysis demonstrated an association between a missense DCLRE1C variant and TCR beta V- and J-gene trimming. Being productive about 90% or about 30% of the time was typical of most TCR beta V segments in an earlier analysis. Across donors, sequencing depth was assumed by presence/absence analyses to be roughly uniform. Analysis was performed later, and it showed HLA-associated TCR beta chains to be more clonally expanded than equally common others.

The rearrangement links TRBV5-1 to TRBJ2-7; 7 positions match TRBD2. The receptor's source is a man between 25 and 39 years old in good health and CMV-seropositive. The sample was PBMCs. The CDR3 reads CASSPDSGLYEQYF. The CDR3 DNA is TGCGCCAGCAGCCCAGATAGCGGGCTCTACGAGCAGTACTTC. Filled out from reference TRBV5-1 and TRBJ2-7, the complete variable domain reads KAGVTQTPRYLIKTRGQQVTLSCSPISGHRSVSWYQQTPGQGLQFLFEYFSETQRNKGNFPGRFSGRQFSNSRSEMNVSTLELGDSALYLCASSPDSGLYEQYFGPGTRLTVT.